The rows below give T cell receptor beta chains drawn from one sample of a study of cytomegalovirus exposure and HLA in healthy donors. This table comes from immunoSEQ multiplex PCR, and its TCRdb copy is limited to in-frame clones, with some not included. The sample contains about 170,000 clones, roughly 88% of which appear only once. Sequenced material: PBMCs. Receptors were obtained from a boy aged 2 to 10 in good health and CMV-seronegative. The CDR3 runs from the conserved cysteine through the conserved F or W. A D gene is named only where the DNA matches it firmly. The listing skips clone size in some rows; elsewhere it reads once, few, many or a size class.

j_call,clone_size,v_call,d_call,cdr3_aa,cdr3_nt
TRBJ1-3,.,TRBV7-9,TRBD1,CASSPPGGITGNTIYF,TGTGCCAGCAGCCCTCCAGGGGGGATTACTGGAAACACCATATATTTT
TRBJ2-7,.,TRBV11-2,TRBD1,CASSYIQTGGRYEQYF,TGTGCCAGCAGCTACATCCAGACAGGGGGCAGGTACGAGCAGTACTTC
TRBJ2-7,.,TRBV19,TRBD2,CASSMRREGRYEQYF,TGTGCCAGTAGTATGAGGCGGGAGGGCCGATACGAGCAGTACTTC
TRBJ2-1,.,TRBV4-3,TRBD2,CASSQDGTSGSGEQFF,TGCGCCAGCAGCCAGGATGGGACTAGCGGGAGTGGTGAGCAGTTCTTC
TRBJ1-2,few,TRBV27,.,CASSPWQGLANYGYTF,TGTGCCAGCAGTCCATGGCAGGGGTTAGCTAACTATGGCTACACCTTC
TRBJ1-5,.,TRBV19,TRBD1,CASRAPGGTYQPQHF,TGTGCCAGTAGAGCCCCAGGGGGCACCTATCAGCCCCAGCATTTT
TRBJ2-3,once,TRBV10-1,TRBD2,CASSEGLAGVPTDTQYF,TGCGCCAGCAGTGAAGGACTAGCGGGGGTCCCCACAGATACGCAGTATTTT
TRBJ1-3,.,TRBV9,.,CASSSSAGAGNTIYF,TGTGCCAGCAGCTCCAGCGCAGGGGCAGGAAACACCATATATTTT
TRBJ2-1,.,TRBV4-3,TRBD1,CASSQQGAGDEQFF,TGCGCCAGCAGCCAACAGGGGGCAGGCGATGAGCAGTTCTTC
TRBJ1-2,.,TRBV9,.,CASSVGGAVGGYTF,TGTGCCAGCAGCGTGGGTGGAGCCGTCGGTGGCTACACCTTC
TRBJ2-7,.,TRBV7-9,.,CASSPGVANTYEQYF,TGTGCCAGCAGCCCTGGAGTAGCGAACACCTACGAGCAGTACTTC
TRBJ2-5,.,TRBV27,TRBD2,CASSKGSSGFQETQYF,TGTGCCAGCAGTAAGGGTTCTAGCGGGTTCCAAGAGACCCAGTACTTC
TRBJ2-2,.,TRBV6-5,.,CASTQRGPVTGELFF,TGTGCCAGCACCCAAAGAGGCCCGGTCACCGGGGAGCTGTTTTTT
TRBJ2-1,.,TRBV7-9,TRBD2,CASSKAGGGDYNEQFF,TGTGCCAGCAGCAAGGCGGGCGGGGGGGACTACAATGAGCAGTTCTTC
TRBJ2-2,.,TRBV7-6,.,CASSSSGGELFF,TGTGCCAGCAGCTCGTCAGGCGGGGAGCTGTTTTTT
TRBJ2-7,.,TRBV30,.,CAWSPDSRGYAEQYF,TGTGCCTGGTCCCCCGACAGCAGGGGTTACGCCGAGCAGTACTTC
TRBJ2-1,.,TRBV19,.,CASSIGGGITYNEQFF,TGTGCCAGTAGTATAGGAGGCGGTATAACCTACAATGAGCAGTTCTTC
TRBJ1-1,.,TRBV9,TRBD1,CASSASTGETEAFF,TGTGCCAGCAGCGCATCGACAGGGGAGACTGAAGCTTTCTTT
TRBJ2-1,.,TRBV10-3,.,CAISDSSGNEQFF,TGTGCCATCAGTGACAGTAGCGGTAATGAGCAGTTCTTC
TRBJ1-2,.,TRBV4-1,.,CASSQDRQVPYGYTF,TGCGCCAGCAGCCAAGATCGCCAGGTCCCCTATGGCTACACCTTC
TRBJ1-1,few,TRBV7-9,.,CASSFTGNTEAFF,TGTGCCAGCAGTTTTACAGGGAACACTGAAGCTTTCTTT
TRBJ1-4,few,TRBV30,TRBD1,CAWTGQTNEKLFF,TGTGCCTGGACGGGACAGACTAATGAAAAACTGTTTTTT
TRBJ1-3,.,TRBV5-6,TRBD1,CASSRTGGRGNTIYF,TGTGCCAGCAGCCGGACAGGGGGTCGTGGAAACACCATATATTTT
TRBJ2-7,.,TRBV4-3,.,CASSQALGASSYEQYF,TGCGCCAGCAGCCAAGCCTTAGGGGCGAGCTCCTACGAGCAGTACTTC
TRBJ1-1,once,TRBV5-1,TRBD1,CASSSTTGVYTEAFF,TGCGCCAGCAGCTCGACCACAGGGGTCTACACTGAAGCTTTCTTT
TRBJ1-1,.,TRBV5-5,.,CASSLFYSGNTEAFF,TGTGCCAGCAGCTTGTTCTACAGCGGAAACACTGAAGCTTTCTTT
TRBJ2-7,.,TRBV6-6,.,CAGSPGGKAYEQYF,TGTGCCGGAAGCCCAGGGGGGAAGGCCTACGAGCAGTACTTC
TRBJ2-5,once,TRBV28,TRBD1,CASSLPGGETQYF,TGTGCCAGCAGTTTGCCAGGGGGAGAGACCCAGTACTTC
TRBJ1-4,.,TRBV5-6,TRBD1,CASSLDRGRANEKLFF,TGTGCCAGCAGCCTAGACAGGGGTCGAGCTAATGAAAAACTGTTTTTT
TRBJ2-3,.,TRBV6-4,.,CASSDSAASPDTQYF,TGTGCCAGCAGTGACTCAGCGGCTAGTCCAGATACGCAGTATTTT
TRBJ2-2,.,TRBV15,.,CATSRGRTGGANTGELFF,TGTGCCACCAGCAGAGGCCGGACAGGAGGGGCGAACACCGGGGAGCTGTTTTTT
TRBJ1-5,.,TRBV6-1,.,CASSERSPQHF,TGTGCCAGCAGTGAAAGGAGCCCCCAGCATTTT
TRBJ2-5,.,TRBV7-2,.,CASSSTVTGRGGETQYF,TGTGCCAGCAGCTCAACTGTAACCGGGCGCGGAGGGGAGACCCAGTACTTC
TRBJ2-7,once,TRBV7-2,.,CATRYPATPRGEQYF,TGTGCCACTAGATACCCGGCCACTCCCCGGGGCGAGCAGTACTTC
TRBJ1-1,.,TRBV19,.,CASRKSGTLVGEAFF,TGTGCCAGTAGGAAAAGCGGGACCCTTGTGGGTGAAGCTTTCTTT
TRBJ2-7,.,TRBV4-3,.,CASSQEFQDSYEQYF,TGCGCCAGCAGCCAAGAGTTCCAGGACTCCTACGAGCAGTACTTC
TRBJ1-1,.,TRBV10-2,.,CASRAPGFGGTEAFF,TGCGCCAGCAGGGCCCCGGGCTTCGGAGGCACTGAAGCTTTCTTT
TRBJ2-7,.,TRBV6-6,TRBD2,CASRLAGEQYF,TGTGCCAGCAGACTAGCGGGCGAGCAGTACTTC
TRBJ2-1,.,TRBV2,TRBD1,CASSGDRASYNEQFF,TGTGCCAGCAGTGGGGACAGGGCCTCCTACAATGAGCAGTTCTTC
TRBJ2-7,.,TRBV15,.,CATKETASSYEQYF,TGTGCCACCAAGGAGACAGCGAGCTCCTACGAGCAGTACTTC
TRBJ1-2,.,TRBV10-2,.,CASSESTARASNYGYTF,TGCGCCAGCAGTGAGTCGACAGCGCGAGCTTCTAACTATGGCTACACCTTC
TRBJ2-1,.,TRBV6-1,.,CATKGQLGEQFF,TGTGCCACCAAGGGACAACTTGGGGAGCAGTTCTTC
TRBJ1-2,.,TRBV5-1,TRBD1,CASSLQDRDYGYTF,TGCGCCAGCAGCTTACAGGACAGGGACTATGGCTACACCTTC
TRBJ2-5,few,TRBV27,.,CASSPSAGLPQETQYF,TGTGCCAGCAGCCCCTCCGCGGGTCTACCCCAAGAGACCCAGTACTTC
TRBJ2-7,.,TRBV27,TRBD2,CASSSRGGLPYEQYF,TGTGCCAGCAGTTCCCGCGGGGGTCTACCCTACGAGCAGTACTTC
TRBJ2-7,.,TRBV6-4,TRBD2,CASSEGAGGREQYF,TGTGCCAGCAGTGAAGGAGCGGGAGGACGCGAGCAGTACTTC
TRBJ2-2,.,TRBV21-1,.,CASSGDRDPGELFF,TGTGCCAGCAGCGGGGACAGGGATCCGGGGGAGCTGTTTTTT
TRBJ2-2,.,TRBV5-1,.,CASSLSGSPNTGELFF,TGCGCCAGCAGCTTGTCAGGGTCACCGAACACCGGGGAGCTGTTTTTT
TRBJ2-1,.,TRBV2,TRBD1,CASKPISRDRGFEQFF,TGTGCCAGCAAACCCATCTCCCGGGACAGGGGTTTTGAGCAGTTCTTC
TRBJ2-3,.,TRBV4-3,TRBD1,CASSLSGTEQYF,TGCGCCAGCAGCCTCTCTGGGACAGAGCAGTATTTT